A selection of T cell receptor beta chains follows, all from one sample in a study of cytomegalovirus exposure and HLA in healthy donors. The protocol was immunoSEQ multiplex PCR, while the TCRdb copy is restricted to in-frame clones and leaves out a portion. The sample carries more than 250,000 clones, roughly 85% recorded once. The sample comprised PBMCs. All receptors derive from a woman between 18 and 29 years old in good health and CMV-seronegative. The CDR3 runs from the conserved cysteine through the conserved F or W. Fields, in order: D gene, clone size, V gene, J gene, CDR3 length, CDR3 protein, CDR3 DNA. The D gene is left open where the match is weak. Part of the rows lack a size; the others show once, few, many or a class for expanded clones.

D: TRBD1; size: -; V: TRBV27; J: TRBJ2-7; length: 15; CDR3: CASSPRTGSSYEQYF; DNA: TGTGCCAGCAGTCCGCGGACAGGGAGCTCCTACGAGCAGTACTTC
D: TRBD1; size: few; V: TRBV4-2; J: TRBJ2-7; length: 15; CDR3: CASSQDRQGWYEQYF; DNA: TGTGCCAGCAGCCAAGATCGACAGGGTTGGTACGAGCAGTACTTC
D: -; size: -; V: TRBV6-5; J: TRBJ2-4; length: 13; CDR3: CASSSPRANIQYF; DNA: TGTGCCAGTAGCTCACCCAGGGCAAACATTCAGTACTTC
D: -; size: -; V: TRBV7-2; J: TRBJ1-2; length: 13; CDR3: CASSPVGHYGYTF; DNA: TGTGCCAGCAGCCCCGTGGGCCACTATGGCTACACCTTC
D: -; size: -; V: TRBV4-2; J: TRBJ2-3; length: 15; CDR3: CASSTDSFLPDTQYF; DNA: TGTGCCAGCAGCACGGACAGCTTCCTCCCAGATACGCAGTATTTT
D: TRBD2; size: -; V: TRBV5-4; J: TRBJ2-7; length: 15; CDR3: CASSFTTSGPYEQYF; DNA: TGTGCCAGCAGCTTCACGACTAGCGGACCCTACGAGCAGTACTTC
D: -; size: -; V: TRBV11-1; J: TRBJ2-7; length: 18; CDR3: CASSPDLSQGMSSYEQYF; DNA: TGTGCCAGCAGCCCAGACCTGAGTCAGGGGATGTCAAGCTACGAGCAGTACTTC
D: -; size: -; V: TRBV28; J: TRBJ2-7; length: 14; CDR3: CASSPRAPTYEQYF; DNA: TGTGCCAGCAGTCCCAGGGCCCCCACCTACGAGCAGTACTTC
D: -; size: many; V: TRBV2; J: TRBJ2-7; length: 12; CDR3: CASSFIADEQYF; DNA: TGTGCCAGCAGTTTCATAGCGGACGAGCAGTACTTC
D: -; size: -; V: TRBV27; J: TRBJ2-6; length: 16; CDR3: CATKITGFSGANVLTF; DNA: TGTGCCACCAAGATCACAGGGTTCTCTGGGGCCAACGTCCTGACTTTC
D: -; size: -; V: TRBV6-1; J: TRBJ1-1; length: 13; CDR3: CASSEGQLTEAFF; DNA: TGTGCCAGCAGTGAAGGACAGCTCACTGAAGCTTTCTTT
D: TRBD2; size: -; V: TRBV7-6; J: TRBJ2-3; length: 15; CDR3: CASSLSGRPGDTQYF; DNA: TGTGCCAGCAGCTTATCCGGGAGGCCGGGCGATACGCAGTATTTT
D: TRBD1; size: few; V: TRBV9; J: TRBJ1-2; length: 12; CDR3: CASSARQGGYTF; DNA: TGTGCCAGCAGCGCGCGACAGGGGGGCTACACCTTC
D: -; size: few; V: TRBV5-6; J: TRBJ1-2; length: 12; CDR3: CASSFRAGGYTF; DNA: TGTGCCAGCAGCTTCAGGGCTGGTGGCTACACCTTC
D: -; size: -; V: TRBV18; J: TRBJ1-2; length: 14; CDR3: CASSPNRDAYGYTF; DNA: TGTGCCAGCTCACCGAACAGGGATGCCTACGGCTACACCTTC
D: -; size: -; V: TRBV19; J: TRBJ1-2; length: 14; CDR3: CASNPAGGDYGYTF; DNA: TGTGCCAGTAACCCGGCCGGGGGGGACTATGGCTACACCTTC
D: TRBD2; size: -; V: TRBV27; J: TRBJ2-5; length: 14; CDR3: CASSWTSGEETQYF; DNA: TGTGCCAGCAGTTGGACTAGCGGTGAAGAGACCCAGTACTTC
D: TRBD1; size: -; V: TRBV28; J: TRBJ2-7; length: 15; CDR3: CASSYPQGAAYEQYF; DNA: TGTGCCAGCAGCTACCCCCAGGGGGCGGCCTACGAGCAGTACTTC
D: -; size: -; V: TRBV7-2; J: TRBJ1-4; length: 14; CDR3: CASSVTSDNEKLFF; DNA: TGTGCCAGCAGCGTCACGTCAGATAATGAAAAACTGTTTTTT
D: TRBD1; size: -; V: TRBV4-3; J: TRBJ1-1; length: 15; CDR3: CASSQTGTGGTEAFF; DNA: TGCGCCAGCAGCCAAACCGGGACAGGGGGCACTGAAGCTTTCTTT
D: TRBD2; size: -; V: TRBV5-1; J: TRBJ2-1; length: 17; CDR3: CASSLAFRLASYNEQFF; DNA: TGCGCCAGCAGCTTGGCCTTTAGACTAGCGTCCTACAATGAGCAGTTCTTC
D: TRBD2; size: -; V: TRBV29-1; J: TRBJ2-1; length: 14; CDR3: CSVDGREGLDEQFF; DNA: TGCAGCGTTGATGGGCGGGAGGGCCTTGATGAGCAGTTCTTC
D: -; size: -; V: TRBV6-5; J: TRBJ2-7; length: 13; CDR3: CASQPHRWYEQYF; DNA: TGTGCCAGCCAGCCGCACAGGTGGTACGAGCAGTACTTC
D: -; size: -; V: TRBV6-6; J: TRBJ2-5; length: 13; CDR3: CASVAVSQETQYF; DNA: TGTGCCAGCGTTGCGGTTAGTCAAGAGACCCAGTACTTC
D: -; size: -; V: TRBV9; J: TRBJ2-2; length: 16; CDR3: CASSVSPDYDTGELFF; DNA: TGTGCCAGCAGCGTATCCCCCGACTACGACACCGGGGAGCTGTTTTTT
D: -; size: -; V: TRBV5-1; J: TRBJ1-3; length: 15; CDR3: CASSAGVNSGNTIYF; DNA: TGCGCCAGCAGCGCCGGGGTGAACTCTGGAAACACCATATATTTT
D: TRBD2; size: -; V: TRBV5-4; J: TRBJ2-2; length: 14; CDR3: CASSLGTSGGELFF; DNA: TGTGCCAGCAGCTTGGGGACTAGTGGGGGGGAGCTGTTTTTT
D: -; size: -; V: TRBV7-3; J: TRBJ2-3; length: 15; CDR3: CASSSGLLSTDTQYF; DNA: TGTGCCAGCAGCTCGGGACTTCTCAGCACAGATACGCAGTATTTT
D: TRBD1; size: -; V: TRBV7-2; J: TRBJ1-2; length: 15; CDR3: CASSLTGTGVYGYTF; DNA: TGTGCCAGCAGCTTAACTGGGACAGGGGTCTATGGCTACACCTTC
D: -; size: -; V: TRBV2; J: TRBJ2-7; length: 13; CDR3: CASSGGSSYEQYF; DNA: TGTGCCAGCAGTGGTGGGAGCTCCTACGAGCAGTACTTC